The following is a T cell receptor (beta chain) sequence with its context. This record comes from a study of blood T cell repertoires in COVID-19. Whole-study context: Sources were T cells, B-cell-depleted T cells, or PBMCs; the material itself was cDNA or gDNA.

Some clones are missing from TCRdb's copy, which holds only in-frame ones; the method was immunoSEQ multiplex PCR. The table lists a few hundred thousand clones, 65% to 90% of them singletons, with 4% to 5% in the top ten. CDR1 is SGHRS and CDR2 is YFSETQ in the germline V gene. The CDR3 covers 14 residues. Trimming at V came to 4 bases and at J to 2 bases, leaving 5 bases not matched to a gene. The chain carries TRBV5-1 and TRBJ1-2; 7 bases line up with TRBD1. Material: PBMCs or T cells enriched from blood (not recorded which). The source is a woman in her thirties or forties with acute COVID-19. The DNA of the CDR3 is TGCGCCAGCAGCCCGGGGACAGTGAACTATGGCTACACCTTC. Its protein product is CASSPGTVNYGYTF.